This T cell receptor beta chain is drawn from a study of cytomegalovirus exposure and HLA in healthy donors. TCRdb keeps only in-frame clones here, not all; method: immunoSEQ multiplex PCR. The sample includes 150,000 to 180,000 clones, about 86% of them seen just once. This sequence originates from a human donor in good health. The sample comprised PBMCs.

For the CDR3, the DNA is TGTGCCAGCAGCTTAAGAGGGCAGCAAGACTATGGCTACACCTTC. Amino acid sequence: CASSLRGQQDYGYTF. The gene calls are TRBV13 and TRBJ1-2; D uncertain. The CDR3 sequence is 15 residues long. Looked up from germline, CDR1 is PRHDT and CDR2 is FYEKMQ (reference sequence). Trimming removed 2 bases at V and 3 bases at J, with 13 bases between.